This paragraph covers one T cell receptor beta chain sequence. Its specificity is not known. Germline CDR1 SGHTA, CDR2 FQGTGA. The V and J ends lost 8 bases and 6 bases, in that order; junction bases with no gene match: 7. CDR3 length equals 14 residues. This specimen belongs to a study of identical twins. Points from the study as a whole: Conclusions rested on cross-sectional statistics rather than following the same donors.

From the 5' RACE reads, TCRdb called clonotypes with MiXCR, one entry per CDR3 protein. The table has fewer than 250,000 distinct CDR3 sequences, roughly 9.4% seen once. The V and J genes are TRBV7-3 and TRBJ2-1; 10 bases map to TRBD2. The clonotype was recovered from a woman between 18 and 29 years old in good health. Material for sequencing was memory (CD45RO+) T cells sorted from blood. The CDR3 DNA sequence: TGTGCCAGCGGCGAGCGGGGGGGTCTCAATGAGCAGTTCTTC. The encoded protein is CASGERGGLNEQFF. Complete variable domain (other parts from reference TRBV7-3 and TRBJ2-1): GAGVSQTPSNKVTEKGKYVELRCDPISGHTALYWYRQSLGQGPEFLIYFQGTGAADDSGLPNDRFFAVRPEGSVSTLKIQRTERGDSAVYLCASGERGGLNEQFFGPGTRLTVL.